These 2 T cell receptor beta chains originate from one sample sequenced in a study of T cell changes during pregnancy in multiple sclerosis. TCRdb's copy holds only in-frame clones and misses some; the assay was immunoSEQ multiplex PCR. This table holds about 20,000 clones, 88% found once. Sequenced material: CD8+ T cells from peripheral blood mononuclear cells, taken in the third trimester of pregnancy. Every receptor here comes from a female donor in good health, enrolled as a control in a pregnancy study.

The V gene is TRBV15, the J gene TRBJ2-5, with TRBD2 matching 8 bases. There are 15 residues in the CDR3. With 4 bases clipped from V and 5 bases from J, the junction kept 9 bases outside the gene matches. Germline CDR1 and CDR2: LNHNV and YYDKDF (reference sequence). CDR3 bases: TGTGCCACCAGCAAACCTCGGGAGGGCGGCGAGACCCAGTACTTC. It translates to CATSKPREGGETQYF.

The V and J genes are TRBV2 and TRBJ1-5, with TRBD1 matching 9 bases. CDR1 and CDR2 from the germline V gene are SNHLY and FYNNEI. This CDR3 spans 14 amino acids. The ends lost 7 bases at V and 2 bases at J; junction bases unmatched: 3. DNA of the CDR3: TGTGCCAGCAAGGACAGGGGAGGCAATCAGCCCCAGCATTTT. Translating gives CASKDRGGNQPQHF. Variable domain in full (rest from reference TRBV2 and TRBJ1-5): EPEVTQTPSHQVTQMGQEVILRCVPISNHLYFYWYRQILGQKVEFLVSFYNNEISEKSEIFDDQFSVERPDGSNFTLKIRSTKLEDSAMYFCASKDRGGNQPQHFGDGTRLSIL.